Included here is one TCR beta chain sequence, with context. Regarding time point: after dendritic cell vaccination, including at tumor progression/relapse. This record comes from a study of glioma-infiltrating T cells after dendritic cell vaccination. Looking at the study overall: Samples are from glioblastoma patients in Phase I and II dendritic cell vaccine trials.

The data were produced by immunoSEQ multiplex PCR, yet TCRdb's version contains in-frame clones alone and is incomplete. The repertoire holds approximately 92,000 clones, around 80% seen once, with 4.5% to 5.5% in the top ten. CDR3 length equals 13 residues. Trimming took 3 bases from V and 2 from J, leaving 8 bases between them. Germline CDR1 reads SGDLS; CDR2 reads YYNGEE. This sequence originates from a human donor with glioblastoma. The input for sequencing was blood, taken after dendritic cell vaccination. The chain carries TRBV9 and TRBJ2-5; weak D call: TRBD1 (6 bases). The chain's CDR3 is CASSERGQETQYF. The CDR3 DNA is TGTGCCAGCAGCGAAAGGGGGCAAGAGACCCAGTACTTC.